The rows below give T cell receptor beta chains drawn from one sample of a study of spatial heterogeneity in lung cancer. TCRdb recomputed calls from the 5' RACE reads with MiXCR, one row per CDR3 protein. The sample holds about 26,000 distinct CDR3 sequences, around 13% seen once. The starting material was PBMCs, obtained at surgery. These TCRs come from a female donor with early-stage non-small cell lung cancer. The CDR3 runs from the conserved cysteine through the conserved F or W. Fields, in order: clone size, J gene, D gene, V gene, CDR3 protein, CDR3 DNA. D genes are given only for firm matches. Not every row has a clone size; where given, it reads once, few, many or a size class.

>.|TRBJ2-7|TRBD2|TRBV7-2
CASSFLAGTYEQYF
TGTGCCAGCAGCTTTTTAGCGGGGACCTACGAGCAGTACTTC
>many|TRBJ2-1|TRBD1|TRBV24-1
CATSDLNTGGYNEQFF
TGTGCCACCAGTGATTTGAATACAGGGGGCTACAATGAGCAGTTCTTC
>.|TRBJ1-2|.|TRBV4-2
CASSQGVGVNYGYTF
TGTGCCAGCAGCCAAGGGGTAGGCGTTAACTATGGCTACACCTTC
>.|TRBJ1-4|.|TRBV3-1
CASSSRDFNEKLFF
TGTGCCAGCAGCAGCCGGGACTTCAATGAAAAACTGTTTTTT
>.|TRBJ2-1|.|TRBV11-2
CASSFSLVENVEQFF
TGTGCCAGCAGCTTTAGCTTGGTGGAAAACGTTGAGCAGTTCTTC
>many|TRBJ2-3|TRBD1|TRBV6-6
CASSIQSGGGTDTQYF
TGTGCCAGCAGTATTCAATCAGGGGGCGGGACAGATACGCAGTATTTT
>many|TRBJ2-1|.|TRBV11-2
CASIPEGSSYNEQFF
TGTGCCAGCATCCCCGAGGGATCCTCCTACAATGAGCAGTTCTTC
>many|TRBJ2-5|.|TRBV7-8
CASSDSRGLETQYF
TGTGCCAGCAGCGACTCCAGGGGTTTGGAGACCCAGTACTTC
>.|TRBJ1-1|.|TRBV4-2
CASNSRVSSNTEAFF
TGTGCCAGCAACTCCCGGGTCAGCTCGAACACTGAAGCTTTCTTT
>many|TRBJ1-1|.|TRBV4-3
CASSQVSSGGTEAFF
TGCGCCAGCAGCCAAGTTTCTTCGGGAGGCACTGAAGCTTTCTTT
>many|TRBJ1-6|.|TRBV28
CASTRVYNSPLHF
TGTGCCAGCACCAGGGTCTATAATTCACCCCTCCACTTT
>many|TRBJ2-6|.|TRBV5-1
CASSLSGTGANVLTF
TGCGCCAGCAGCTTGAGTGGGACTGGGGCCAACGTCCTGACTTTC
>many|TRBJ2-3|.|TRBV7-2
CASSSTEPIDTQYF
TGTGCCAGCAGCTCCACAGAGCCTATAGATACGCAGTATTTT
>many|TRBJ2-1|.|TRBV12-3/TRBV12-4
CASSARTVNGEQFF
TGTGCCAGCAGTGCTCGGACCGTTAACGGTGAGCAGTTCTTC
>many|TRBJ1-1|.|TRBV19
CAKVRNMNTEAFF
TGTGCCAAGGTTCGAAACATGAACACTGAAGCTTTCTTT
>.|TRBJ2-7|.|TRBV27
CASSLVRDYEQYF
TGTGCCAGCAGTTTGGTACGGGACTACGAGCAGTACTTC
>many|TRBJ2-3|.|TRBV29-1
CSVEQGSDTQYF
TGCAGCGTTGAACAGGGGTCAGATACGCAGTATTTT
>.|TRBJ2-5|TRBD2|TRBV20-1
CSALRLAGGTTQYF
TGCAGTGCTCTAAGACTAGCGGGAGGCACGACCCAGTACTTC
>few|TRBJ2-1|TRBD2|TRBV27
CASSWVSGRTRNEQFF
TGTGCCAGCAGTTGGGTTAGCGGGAGAACCAGGAATGAGCAGTTCTTC
>.|TRBJ2-7|TRBD1|TRBV18
CASSPHYRGRNEQYF
TGTGCCAGCTCACCACATTACAGGGGGCGCAACGAGCAGTACTTC